This T cell receptor (beta chain) was sequenced during a study of blood T cells in healthy people across ages (dated by TCRdb to 2013 to 2016). General notes on the study: In model experiments, template switching captured about one uniquely barcoded TCR beta cDNA molecule for every two T cells. To track age-related changes in TCR beta repertoire diversity, the study relied on deep sequencing normalized with unique cDNA molecular identifiers. Four age groups were formed from the donors: young (average roughly 15 years), middle-aged (around 39), aged (approximately 60) and long-lived (around 80). To avoid experimental bias, donors of different ages were distributed randomly across sequencing lanes. For two donors (one aged 18 to 29 and one aged 80 or older), the study analyzed two additional independent replicas of 1 million unique cDNA reads from the same blood draw.

The library was made by 5' RACE. The listed sequencing device is Illumina HiSeq 2500. A second PCR of roughly 6 to 11 cycles was performed with a sample-barcoded 5' primer and a J-beta primer mix. A template-switch 5' adaptor carrying 12 random nucleotides introduced a unique molecular identifier onto each TCR beta cDNA molecule. Each sample yielded at least 2.5 million CDR3-containing paired-end reads. First-strand cDNA was synthesized from all RNA with the Mint cDNA synthesis kit, primed by a TRBC-specific oligonucleotide. All cDNA was treated with uracil-DNA glycosylase and then went through a first 18-cycle PCR with the universal primers M1SS and BC2_uni_R. Turning to the authors' computational methods: For normalization, 1 million high-quality reads were randomly selected from each sample, with every read carrying a distinct molecular identifier. Reads with shared molecular identifiers were discarded instead of being binned into consensus sequences. MiTCR, run with a Q25 quality threshold and the strictest error-elimination algorithm, handled CDR3 identification, clonotype clustering and error correction. Lower-bound total TCR beta diversity was estimated with a nonparametric unseen species model using Euler transformation. TCRdb reprocessing: public reads trimmed at Q25 with fastp, clones called with MiXCR, in-frame beta chains kept. Rows are unified per CDR3 protein, each entry keeping the most common DNA and genes. The V and J calls and clone size come from TCRdb's table, not from the authors' own analysis. In this sample the table shows hundreds of thousands of distinct CDR3 sequences, approximately 21% of which occur a single time. Of the sample, 3% to 4.5% is held by the ten largest clones.

On the study overall, not on this receptor specifically: Estimates of total diversity based on one million sequenced T cells were regarded as lower bounds and as underestimates. Observed TCR beta diversity correlated strongly with the percentage of naive T cells measured by flow cytometry. The long-lived group showed more naive CD4+ T cells, fewer expanded clones and increased TCR diversity than the aged group, suggesting age selection. Bulk unsorted PBMC profiling prevented conclusive comparison of naive and antigen-experienced compartments. As age increased, observed TCR beta diversity per million T cells dropped in a roughly linear way, and a significant reduction was already evident by age 40. Donor CMV infection status was unknown, potentially confounding age-related changes in expanded clonotypes.

This clonotype was picked up a small number of times. Its binding antigen is unknown. Base-call qualities are not available, and no considerably larger clone is one nucleotide away. Compared with germline, V lacks 8 bases and J lacks 9 bases; bases without a gene match: 15. CDR1 and CDR2, per the germline V gene, are SNHLY and FYNNEI. Taken from cysteine to phenylalanine, the CDR3 has 16 residues. The sequence is cut down to CDR3 DNA, 48 bases in frame from base 1. The donors were roughly 40 Caucasian individuals from Russia, aged roughly 6 to 90 years, who were systemically healthy. About 9.6 milliliters of peripheral blood were collected from each donor into EDTA-treated Vacutainer tubes. Ficoll-Paque density-gradient centrifugation was used to isolate PBMCs, with at least 6.5 million per sample. Trizol reagent was used to extract total RNA from the PBMCs, yielding at least 5.5 micrograms per sample. For every donor, flow cytometry on a PBMC aliquot measured the percentage of naive CD45RAhigh/CD27high T cells.

In this chain, TRBV2 is recombined with TRBJ2-1; 11 nucleotides in the junction match TRBD2. The specimen sequenced was blood. This TCR was sampled from a man between 65 and 80 years old in good health. The DNA sequence is TGTGCCAGCCTCCTAACCCCGACTAGCGGGACCCCTGAGCAGTTCTTC. This sequence encodes CASLLTPTSGTPEQFF.